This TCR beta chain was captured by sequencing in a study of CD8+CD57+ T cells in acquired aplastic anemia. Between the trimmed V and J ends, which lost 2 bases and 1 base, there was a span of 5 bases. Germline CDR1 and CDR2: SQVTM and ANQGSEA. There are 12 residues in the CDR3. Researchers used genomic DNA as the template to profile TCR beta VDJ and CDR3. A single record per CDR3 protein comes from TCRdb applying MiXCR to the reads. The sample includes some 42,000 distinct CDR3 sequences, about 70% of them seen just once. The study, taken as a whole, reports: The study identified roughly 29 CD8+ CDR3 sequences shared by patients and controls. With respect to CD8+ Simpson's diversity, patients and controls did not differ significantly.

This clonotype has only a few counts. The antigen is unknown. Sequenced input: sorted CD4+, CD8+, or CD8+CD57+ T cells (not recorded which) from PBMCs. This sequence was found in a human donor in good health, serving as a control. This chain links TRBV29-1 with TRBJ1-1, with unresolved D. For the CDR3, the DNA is TGCAGCGTTGAAAAAGCGAACACTGAAGCTTTCTTT. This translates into CSVEKANTEAFF.